This T cell receptor beta chain derives from a study of blood T cell repertoires in COVID-19 (dated by TCRdb to 2020 to 2021). In terms of the full investigation: Samples covering the acute and convalescent phases of COVID-19 were provided by collaborators in the United States, Italy and Spain. The prospective study material was composed of cDNA or gDNA derived from T cells, B-cell-depleted T cells, or PBMCs. The dataset comprised deeply sampled blood TCRbeta repertoires from subjects exposed to, actively infected with, or recovered from COVID-19. The repertoires were released in a freely available public database meant as a resource for research on the immune response to SARS-CoV-2. The samples were drawn from two sources: the first 160 participants of the ongoing ImmuneRACE study, and 1,254 subjects contributed by 6 global collaborators. Sample metadata almost always included a de-identified subject ID, COVID-19 status, age in years and sex. Where available, HLA class I and class II types were obtained from metadata supplied by the sample provider rather than from assay-based typing.

Each collaborating institution followed its own protocols to collect whole blood in K2EDTA tubes. For TCRbeta analysis, collaborators shipped samples as frozen whole blood, isolated PBMCs, or DNA extracted from either of those sample types. The junction shows trimming of 2 bases on V and 4 bases on J, plus 11 bases between the germline ends. The germline V gene encodes CDR1 SQVTM and CDR2 ANQGSEA. Spanning cysteine to phenylalanine, the CDR3 consists of 13 amino acids. Kept here is only the CDR3 DNA, which spans 39 bases and is read in frame from base 1. Points the paper makes about the study in general: The amount of clinical and demographic metadata varied by source and participant and was provided uncurated.

As concerns this clone: The antigen it binds to is not known. No much larger clone is present one base from it, and per-base qualities are unavailable.

TCRbeta CDR3 regions were amplified from genomic DNA using the immunoSEQ Assay, a bias-controlled multiplex PCR. The paper's data handling went like this. The number of nucleated cells in each sample was estimated from the amplification of reference gene primers within the assay. To quantify the absolute abundance of each unique TCRbeta CDR3 rearrangement, sequence reads were collapsed and filtered. Productive Simpson clonality was computed per sample as the square root of Simpson's diversity index over productive rearrangements. What TCRdb holds here is the immuneACCESS table cut down to in-frame rearrangements. Part of the clones is not present; checked against another copy, under half of the missing clones reflect an unresolved V gene, and the others are unexplained. The DNA was the basis for D and trimming; V, J and clone size are from that table. Across this sample there are 85,000 to 110,000 clones, with roughly 88% seen only once. The leading ten clones occupy 3% to 3.5% of the sample.

This clonotype originated in a human donor in a cohort sampled during active COVID-19. The chain is assembled from TRBV29-1 and TRBJ1-1; TRBD1 is a possible D gene, resting on 6 matching bases. The sequencing sample was made of peripheral blood. The bases read TGCAGCGTTGAATGGCAGGGGAGCACTGAAGCTTTCTTT. It specifies CSVEWQGSTEAFF.